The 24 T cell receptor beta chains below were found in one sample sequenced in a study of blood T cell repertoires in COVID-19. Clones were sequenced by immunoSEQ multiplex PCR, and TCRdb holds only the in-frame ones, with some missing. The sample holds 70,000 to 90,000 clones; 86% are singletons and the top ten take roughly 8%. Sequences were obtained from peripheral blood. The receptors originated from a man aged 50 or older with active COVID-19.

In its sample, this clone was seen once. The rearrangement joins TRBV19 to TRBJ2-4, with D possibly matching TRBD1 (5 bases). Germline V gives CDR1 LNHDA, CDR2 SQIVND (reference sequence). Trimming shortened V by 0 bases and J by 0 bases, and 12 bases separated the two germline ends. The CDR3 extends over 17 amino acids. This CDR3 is CASSIDLATGAKNIQYF. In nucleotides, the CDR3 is TGTGCCAGTAGTATAGATCTTGCCACAGGAGCCAAAAACATTCAGTACTTC.

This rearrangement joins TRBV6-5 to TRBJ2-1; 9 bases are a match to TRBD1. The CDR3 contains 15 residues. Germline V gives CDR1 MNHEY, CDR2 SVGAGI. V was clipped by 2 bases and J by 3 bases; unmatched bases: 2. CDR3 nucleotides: TGTGCCAGCAGTTACACGGGACAGGGCTACAATGAGCAGTTCTTC. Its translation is CASSYTGQGYNEQFF.

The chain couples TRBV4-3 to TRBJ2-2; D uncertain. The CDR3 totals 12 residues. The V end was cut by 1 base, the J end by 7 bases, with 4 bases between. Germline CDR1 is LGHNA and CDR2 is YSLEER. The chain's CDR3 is CASSQVSGELFF. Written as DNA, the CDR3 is TGCGCCAGCAGCCAAGTTAGCGGGGAGCTGTTTTTT.

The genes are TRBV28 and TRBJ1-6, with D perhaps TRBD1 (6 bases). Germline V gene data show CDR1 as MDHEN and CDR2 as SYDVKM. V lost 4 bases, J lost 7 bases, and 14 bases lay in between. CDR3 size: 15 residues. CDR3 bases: TGTGCCAGCAGTTCCCGAAGGGGGGGGAATTCACCCCTCCACTTT. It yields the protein CASSSRRGGNSPLHF.

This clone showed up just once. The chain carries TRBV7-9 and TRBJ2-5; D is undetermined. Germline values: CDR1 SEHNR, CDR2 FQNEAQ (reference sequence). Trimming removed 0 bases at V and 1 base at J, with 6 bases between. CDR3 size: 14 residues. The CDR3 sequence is CASSLASVQETQYF. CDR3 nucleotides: TGTGCCAGCAGCTTAGCCTCGGTCCAAGAGACCCAGTACTTC. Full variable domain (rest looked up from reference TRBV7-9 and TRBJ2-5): DTGVSQNPRHKITKRGQNVTFRCDPISEHNRLYWYRQTLGQGPEFLTYFQNEAQLEKSRLLSDRFSAERPKGSFSTLEIQRTEQGDSAMYLCASSLASVQETQYFGPGTRLLVL.

Written as DNA, the CDR3 is TGTGCCAGCAGCCCGGACAGGGCGGGCGAAAAACTGTTTTTT. It yields the protein CASSPDRAGEKLFF. The J gene is TRBJ1-4, the V gene TRBV6-6; 8 bases align to TRBD1. CDR1 and CDR2 from the germline V gene are MNHNY and SVGAGI (reference sequence). This CDR3 is 14 amino acids long. V lost 6 bases and J lost 8; bases outside the gene matches: 8.

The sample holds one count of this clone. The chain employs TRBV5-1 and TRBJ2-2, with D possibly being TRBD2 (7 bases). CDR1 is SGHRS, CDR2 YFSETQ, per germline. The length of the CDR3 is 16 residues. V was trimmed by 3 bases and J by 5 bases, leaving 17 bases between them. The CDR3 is CASSYPRGAGTGELFF. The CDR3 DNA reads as TGCGCCAGCAGCTACCCCCGGGGGGCGGGAACCGGGGAGCTGTTTTTT.

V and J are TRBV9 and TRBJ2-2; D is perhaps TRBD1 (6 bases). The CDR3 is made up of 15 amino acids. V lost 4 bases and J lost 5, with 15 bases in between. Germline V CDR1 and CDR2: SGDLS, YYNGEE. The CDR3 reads CASSSRDTGTGELFF. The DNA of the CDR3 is TGTGCCAGCAGCTCCCGGGACACGGGGACCGGGGAGCTGTTTTTT.

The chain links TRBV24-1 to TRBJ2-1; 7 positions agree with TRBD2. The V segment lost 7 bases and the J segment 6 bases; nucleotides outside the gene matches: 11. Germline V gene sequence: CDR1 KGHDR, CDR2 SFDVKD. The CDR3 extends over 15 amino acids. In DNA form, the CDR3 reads TGTGCCACCAGGAATAGCGGGTCTGAGAGCAATGAGCAGTTCTTC. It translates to CATRNSGSESNEQFF.

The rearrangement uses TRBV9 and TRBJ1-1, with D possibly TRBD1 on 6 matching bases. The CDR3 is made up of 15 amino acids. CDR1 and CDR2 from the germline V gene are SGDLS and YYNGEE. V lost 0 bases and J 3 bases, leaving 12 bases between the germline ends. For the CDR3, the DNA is TGTGCCAGCAGCGTAGGTTTAGGGGGAGACACTGAAGCTTTCTTT. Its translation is CASSVGLGGDTEAFF.

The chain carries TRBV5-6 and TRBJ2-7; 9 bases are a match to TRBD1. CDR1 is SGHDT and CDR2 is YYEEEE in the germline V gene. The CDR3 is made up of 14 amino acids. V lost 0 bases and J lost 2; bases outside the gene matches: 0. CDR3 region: CASSLGTGAYEQYF. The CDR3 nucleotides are TGTGCCAGCAGCTTGGGGACAGGGGCCTACGAGCAGTACTTC.

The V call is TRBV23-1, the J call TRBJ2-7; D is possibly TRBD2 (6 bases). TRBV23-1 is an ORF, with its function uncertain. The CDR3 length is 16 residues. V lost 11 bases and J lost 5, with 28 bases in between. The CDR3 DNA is TGCGCCTTTAACCGGGCACGTTGCGGGGATGGCGACGAGCAGTACTTC. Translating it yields CAFNRARCGDGDEQYF.

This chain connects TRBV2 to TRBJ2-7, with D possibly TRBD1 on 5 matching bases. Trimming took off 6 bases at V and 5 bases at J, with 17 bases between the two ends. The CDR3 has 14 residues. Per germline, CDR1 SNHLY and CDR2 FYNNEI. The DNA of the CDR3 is TGTGCCAGCAGGCCCCGGGCCTGGGGCGACGAGCAGTACTTC. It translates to CASRPRAWGDEQYF.

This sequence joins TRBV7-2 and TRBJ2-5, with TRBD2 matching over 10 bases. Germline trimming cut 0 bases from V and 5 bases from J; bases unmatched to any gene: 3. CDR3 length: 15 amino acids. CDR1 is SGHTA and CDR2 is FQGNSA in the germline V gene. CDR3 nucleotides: TGTGCCAGCAGCTTAGCGGGACTAGCGCGGGAGACCCAGTACTTC. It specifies CASSLAGLARETQYF.

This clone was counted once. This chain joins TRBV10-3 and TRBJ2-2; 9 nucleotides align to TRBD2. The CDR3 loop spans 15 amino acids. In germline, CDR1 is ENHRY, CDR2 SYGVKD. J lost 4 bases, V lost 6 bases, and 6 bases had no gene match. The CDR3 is CAISRLAAATGELFF. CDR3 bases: TGTGCCATCAGCCGACTAGCGGCCGCCACCGGGGAGCTGTTTTTT.

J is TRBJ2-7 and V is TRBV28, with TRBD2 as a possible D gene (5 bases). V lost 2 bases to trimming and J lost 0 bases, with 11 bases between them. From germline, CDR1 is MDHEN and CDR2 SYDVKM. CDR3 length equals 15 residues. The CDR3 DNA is TGTGCCAGCAGTTTAGAGAGGGTTAGCTCCTACGAGCAGTACTTC. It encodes CASSLERVSSYEQYF.

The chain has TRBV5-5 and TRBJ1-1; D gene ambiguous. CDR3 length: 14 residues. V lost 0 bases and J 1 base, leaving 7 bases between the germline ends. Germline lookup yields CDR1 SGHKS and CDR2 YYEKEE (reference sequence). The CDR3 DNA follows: TGTGCCAGCAGCTTGGCGTGGGCGAACACTGAAGCTTTCTTT. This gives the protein CASSLAWANTEAFF.

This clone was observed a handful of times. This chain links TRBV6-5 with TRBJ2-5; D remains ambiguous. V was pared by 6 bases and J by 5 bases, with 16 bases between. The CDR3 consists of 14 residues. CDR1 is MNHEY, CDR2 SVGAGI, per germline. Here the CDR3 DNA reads TGTGCCAGCAGCGTCTCCATAGTTACGGAGACCCAGTACTTC. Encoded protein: CASSVSIVTETQYF.

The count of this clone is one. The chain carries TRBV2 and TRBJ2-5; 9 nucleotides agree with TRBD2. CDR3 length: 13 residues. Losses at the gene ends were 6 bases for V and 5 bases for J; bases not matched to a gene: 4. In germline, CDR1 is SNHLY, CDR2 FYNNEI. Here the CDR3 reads CASSGTSSETQYF. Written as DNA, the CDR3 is TGTGCCAGCAGCGGGACTAGCTCGGAGACCCAGTACTTC.

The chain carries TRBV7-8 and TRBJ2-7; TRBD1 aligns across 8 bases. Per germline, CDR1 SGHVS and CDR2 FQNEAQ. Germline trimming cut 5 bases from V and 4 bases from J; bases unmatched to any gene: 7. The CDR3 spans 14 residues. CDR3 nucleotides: TGTGCCAGCAGCCTAAGGACAGGGAATTACGAGCAGTACTTC. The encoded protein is CASSLRTGNYEQYF. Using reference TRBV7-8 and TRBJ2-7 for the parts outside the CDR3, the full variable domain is GAGVSQSPRYKVAKRGQDVALRCDPISGHVSLFWYQQALGQGPEFLTYFQNEAQLDKSGLPSDRFFAERPEGSVSTLKIQRTQQEDSAVYLCASSLRTGNYEQYFGPGTRLTVT.

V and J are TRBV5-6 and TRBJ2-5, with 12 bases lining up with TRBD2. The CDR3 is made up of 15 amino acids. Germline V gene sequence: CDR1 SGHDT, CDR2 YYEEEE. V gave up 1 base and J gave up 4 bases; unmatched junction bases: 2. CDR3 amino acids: CASSLLAGGRETQYF. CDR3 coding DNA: TGTGCCAGCAGCTTGCTAGCGGGAGGGCGAGAGACCCAGTACTTC.

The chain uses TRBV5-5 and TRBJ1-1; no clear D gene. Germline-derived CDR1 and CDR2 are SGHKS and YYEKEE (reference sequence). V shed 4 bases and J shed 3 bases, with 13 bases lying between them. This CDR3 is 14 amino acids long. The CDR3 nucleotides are TGTGCCAGCAGCACCAGAGCGGCGGACACTGAAGCTTTCTTT. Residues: CASSTRAADTEAFF. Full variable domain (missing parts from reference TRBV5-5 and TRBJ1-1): DAGVTQSPTHLIKTRGQQVTLRCSPISGHKSVSWYQQVLGQGPQFIFQYYEKEERGRGNFPDRFSARQFPNYSSELNVNALLLGDSALYLCASSTRAADTEAFFGQGTRLTVV.

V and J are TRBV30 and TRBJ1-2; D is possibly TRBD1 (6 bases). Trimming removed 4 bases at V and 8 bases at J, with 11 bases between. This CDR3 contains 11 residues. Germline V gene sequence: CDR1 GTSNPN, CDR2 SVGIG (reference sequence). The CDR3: CAWIGGRGYTF. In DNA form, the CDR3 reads TGTGCCTGGATTGGGGGCCGGGGCTACACCTTC.

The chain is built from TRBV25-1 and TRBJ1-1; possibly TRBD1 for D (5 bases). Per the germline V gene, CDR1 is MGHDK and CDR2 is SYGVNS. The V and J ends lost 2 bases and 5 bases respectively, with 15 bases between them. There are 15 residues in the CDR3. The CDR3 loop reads CASSEGPNRRTEAFF. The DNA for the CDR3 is TGTGCCAGCAGTGAAGGCCCCAACAGGAGAACTGAAGCTTTCTTT.